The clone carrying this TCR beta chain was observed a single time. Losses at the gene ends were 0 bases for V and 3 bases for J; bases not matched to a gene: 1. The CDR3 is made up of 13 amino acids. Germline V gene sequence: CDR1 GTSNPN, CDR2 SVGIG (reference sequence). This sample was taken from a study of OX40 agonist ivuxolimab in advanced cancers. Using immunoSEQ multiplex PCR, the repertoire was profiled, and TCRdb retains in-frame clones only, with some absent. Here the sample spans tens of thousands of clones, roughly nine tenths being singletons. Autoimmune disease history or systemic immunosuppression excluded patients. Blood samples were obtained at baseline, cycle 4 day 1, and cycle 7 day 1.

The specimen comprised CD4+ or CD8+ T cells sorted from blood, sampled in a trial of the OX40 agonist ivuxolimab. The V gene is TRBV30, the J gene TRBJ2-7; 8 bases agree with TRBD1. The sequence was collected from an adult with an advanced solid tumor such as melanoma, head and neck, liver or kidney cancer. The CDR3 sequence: CAWSVQGVYEQYF. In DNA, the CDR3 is TGTGCCTGGAGTGTACAGGGGGTCTACGAGCAGTACTTC.